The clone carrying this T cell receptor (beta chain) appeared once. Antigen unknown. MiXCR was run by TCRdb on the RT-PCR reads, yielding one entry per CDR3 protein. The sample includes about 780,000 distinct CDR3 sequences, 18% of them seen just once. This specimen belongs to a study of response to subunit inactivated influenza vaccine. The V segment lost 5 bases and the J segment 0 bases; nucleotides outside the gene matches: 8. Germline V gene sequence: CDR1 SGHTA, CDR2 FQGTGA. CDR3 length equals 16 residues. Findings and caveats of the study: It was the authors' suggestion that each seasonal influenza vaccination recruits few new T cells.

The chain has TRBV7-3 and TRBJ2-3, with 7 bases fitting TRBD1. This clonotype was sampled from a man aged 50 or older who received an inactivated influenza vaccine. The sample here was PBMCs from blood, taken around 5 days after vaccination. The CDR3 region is CASSLSRDSSTDTQYF. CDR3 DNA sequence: TGTGCCAGCAGCCTCAGCCGGGACAGCAGCACAGATACGCAGTATTTT.